The 12 T cell receptor beta chains reported below all come from one sample, sequenced in a study of cytomegalovirus exposure and HLA in healthy donors. Repertoires were generated with immunoSEQ multiplex PCR, while TCRdb's copy carries only in-frame clones and drops some. The table shows some 150,000 clones, with 85% to 90% occurring only once. The sequencing input was PBMCs. These receptors originate from a woman between 25 and 40 years old in good health and CMV-seronegative.

The chain has TRBV10-3 and TRBJ1-1; D perhaps matches TRBD1 (5 bases). The CDR3 runs to 14 residues. CDR1 is ENHRY and CDR2 is SYGVKD in the germline V gene. V lost 3 bases and J lost 1, with 9 bases in between. CDR3 coding DNA: TGTGCCATCAGTGAAGCCGGACAGAACACTGAAGCTTTCTTT. Its translation: CAISEAGQNTEAFF.

V and J are TRBV30 and TRBJ2-7; TRBD1 matches 12 bases. CDR3 length equals 15 residues. The V gene end was trimmed by 2 bases and the J gene end by 4 bases; junction bases not matched to a gene: 6. CDR1 is GTSNPN, CDR2 SVGIG, per germline (reference sequence). This CDR3 reads CAWSRGTGGRYEQYF. In nucleotides, the CDR3 is TGTGCCTGGAGTAGGGGGACAGGGGGCAGGTACGAGCAGTACTTC.

The chain links TRBV5-4 to TRBJ1-1, with D perhaps TRBD1 (6 bases). The CDR3 sequence is 15 residues long. V was clipped by 5 bases and J by 1 base, with 15 bases between them. The V gene's germline CDR1 is SGHNT and CDR2 YYREEE (reference sequence). The CDR3 nucleotides read TGTGCCAGCAGTTTATTCCACAGGGAGAACACTGAAGCTTTCTTT. Translated, it gives CASSLFHRENTEAFF.

The rearrangement joins TRBV4-1 to TRBJ2-7; 8 positions agree with TRBD2. With 4 bases clipped from V and 0 bases from J, the junction kept 5 bases outside the gene matches. The CDR3 is 15 residues long. Germline V lookup: CDR1 MGHRA, CDR2 YSYEKL. Here the CDR3 reads CASSLLAVSSYEQYF. The DNA for the CDR3 is TGCGCCAGCAGCCTACTAGCGGTGAGCTCCTACGAGCAGTACTTC.

This sequence joins TRBV7-9 and TRBJ2-7; 10 bases are a match to TRBD1. CDR1 is SEHNR and CDR2 is FQNEAQ in the germline V gene (reference sequence). Trimming cost V 4 bases and J 0 bases; bases outside gene matches: 6. This CDR3 contains 16 residues. The CDR3 region has the DNA TGTGCCAGCAGCTCACCGGGACAGGGGTACTCCTACGAGCAGTACTTC. This encodes CASSSPGQGYSYEQYF. Supplemented by reference TRBV7-9 and TRBJ2-7, the full variable domain reads DTGVSQNPRHKITKRGQNVTFRCDPISEHNRLYWYRQTLGQGPEFLTYFQNEAQLEKSRLLSDRFSAERPKGSFSTLEIQRTEQGDSAMYLCASSSPGQGYSYEQYFGPGTRLTVT.

The CDR3 loop is CASRANRDSFSEQYF. The CDR3 nucleotides read TGTGCCAGCAGAGCCAATCGGGACAGTTTCTCCGAGCAGTACTTC. The rearrangement uses TRBV6-1 and TRBJ2-7; 7 positions agree with TRBD1. The germline V gene encodes CDR1 MNHNS and CDR2 SASEGT. Trimming cost V 6 bases and J 6 bases; bases outside gene matches: 14. This CDR3 is built from 15 residues.

This sequence joins TRBV4-3 and TRBJ1-1; D is perhaps TRBD1 (6 bases). Germline V CDR1 and CDR2: LGHNA, YSLEER. V was trimmed by 0 bases and J by 7 bases, leaving 15 bases between them. The CDR3 loop spans 15 amino acids. This chain's CDR3 is CASSQDGTGTDEAFF. CDR3 coding DNA: TGCGCCAGCAGCCAAGATGGAACAGGGACCGATGAAGCTTTCTTT.

This chain joins TRBV6-1 and TRBJ1-1, with 8 bases aligning to TRBD1. The length of the CDR3 is 15 residues. J gave up 0 bases and V 4 bases, and 4 bases lay outside the gene matches. Germline loops: CDR1 MNHNS, CDR2 SASEGT. Here the CDR3 DNA reads TGTGCCAGCAGTGGGGGACAGGATATGAACACTGAAGCTTTCTTT. Translating it yields CASSGGQDMNTEAFF.

This clone appeared once. The chain couples TRBV4-1 to TRBJ1-5, with TRBD1 as a possible D gene (6 bases). From germline, CDR1 is MGHRA and CDR2 YSYEKL. V lost 1 base and J 6 bases, leaving 10 bases between the germline ends. This CDR3 is built from 14 residues. The CDR3, as DNA: TGCGCCAGCAGCCAAGGGACAGAGAGTCAGCCCCAGCATTTT. Its translation is CASSQGTESQPQHF.

The rearrangement uses TRBV19 and TRBJ1-5, with 10 bases aligning to TRBD1. In germline, CDR1 is LNHDA, CDR2 SQIVND (reference sequence). With V trimmed by 5 bases and J by 6 bases, 4 bases remained unmatched. This CDR3 has 14 amino acids. The CDR3 DNA is TGTGCCAGTAGTGCGACAGGGGGCATTCAGCCCCAGCATTTT. Its translation is CASSATGGIQPQHF.

This chain joins TRBV2 and TRBJ2-7; D might be TRBD1 (6 bases). This CDR3 is built from 16 residues. CDR1 is SNHLY, CDR2 FYNNEI, per germline. Between the trimmed V and J ends, which lost 2 bases and 2 bases, there was a span of 16 bases. CDR3 protein: CASSEKPPQGPYEQYF. The CDR3 DNA reads as TGTGCCAGCAGTGAAAAACCCCCACAGGGCCCCTACGAGCAGTACTTC.

The chain recombines TRBV4-2 with TRBJ2-6, with D maybe TRBD2 (5 bases). This CDR3 has 16 amino acids. Germline lookup yields CDR1 LGHNA and CDR2 YNFKEQ. V was shortened by 0 bases and J by 1 base, with 7 bases between the two germline ends. The CDR3 loop reads CASSQDRESGANVLTF. For the CDR3, the DNA is TGTGCCAGCAGCCAAGATAGGGAGTCTGGGGCCAACGTCCTGACTTTC.